What follows are 24 T cell receptor beta chains derived from one specimen sequenced in a study of blood T cell repertoires in COVID-19. TCRdb keeps only in-frame clones here, not all; method: immunoSEQ multiplex PCR. There are roughly 150,000 clones in the sample; approximately 81% occur only once, and less than 6.5% lies in the top ten. Material: peripheral blood. All receptors come from a woman between 50 and 59 years old with COVID-19, enrolled during active disease.

This clone appeared once. This chain uses TRBV5-4 with TRBJ1-1, with D perhaps matching TRBD1 (5 bases). CDR1 and CDR2 (germline): SGHNT, YYREEE (reference sequence). The CDR3 is 14 amino acids. The V end lost 0 bases, the J end lost 0 bases, and 6 bases lay between the germline ends. The CDR3 reads CASSLVGVNTEAFF. CDR3 nucleotide sequence: TGTGCCAGCAGCTTGGTAGGGGTGAACACTGAAGCTTTCTTT.

This chain links TRBV18 with TRBJ1-3; perhaps TRBD1 as D (6 bases). Germline V gene sequence: CDR1 KGHSH, CDR2 LQKENI. The CDR3 spans 16 residues. The V and J ends lost 5 bases and 0 bases respectively, with 14 bases between them. The CDR3 loop reads CASSSQDSSSGNTIYF. CDR3 DNA: TGTGCCAGCTCATCTCAGGACAGTAGCTCTGGAAACACCATATATTTT.

The chain links TRBV28 to TRBJ1-4, with 7 bases matching TRBD1. The germline V gene has CDR1 MDHEN and CDR2 SYDVKM. Unmatched junction bases numbered 6, after V lost 6 bases and J lost 8 bases. The CDR3 has 13 amino acids. The CDR3 protein is CASRTGSQEKLFF. DNA of the CDR3: TGTGCCAGCAGGACAGGGAGTCAGGAAAAACTGTTTTTT.

This chain connects TRBV6-1 to TRBJ2-3, with 9 bases aligning to TRBD1. With 4 bases clipped from V and 3 bases from J, the junction kept 17 bases outside the gene matches. The CDR3 spans 19 residues. From germline, CDR1 is MNHNS and CDR2 SASEGT. The CDR3 coding sequence is TGTGCCAGCAGTGTACGCCCTAAAAGACAGGGGGTAGAGACAGATACGCAGTATTTT. This encodes CASSVRPKRQGVETDTQYF.

V is TRBV7-3 and J is TRBJ2-6, with D possibly matching TRBD2 (5 bases). The germline V and J ends were trimmed by 1 base and 0 bases, with 16 bases remaining between them. From germline, CDR1 is SGHTA and CDR2 FQGTGA. This CDR3 spans 19 amino acids. The CDR3 protein is CASSLRSGIPSSGANVLTF. CDR3 in DNA: TGTGCCAGCAGCTTAAGGTCGGGAATACCCAGCTCTGGGGCCAACGTCCTGACTTTC.

The CDR3 loop is CASNPGQGLFTGANVLTF. DNA of the CDR3: TGTGCCAGCAACCCGGGACAGGGATTATTTACTGGGGCCAACGTCCTGACTTTC. The chain combines TRBV9 with TRBJ2-6; 9 bases are shared with TRBD1. The trim removed 6 bases at V and 2 bases at J, leaving 12 bases unmatched. The CDR3 has 18 amino acids. Germline-derived CDR1 and CDR2 are SGDLS and YYNGEE.

This clone has a handful of counts. DNA for the CDR3: TGTGCCAGCAGCTTAACTATAGCGGGGGGGCCGAGCGGGGAGCTGTTTTTT. Translated: CASSLTIAGGPSGELFF. This chain links TRBV11-2 with TRBJ2-2; 11 bases are a match to TRBD2. Germline lookup yields CDR1 SGHAT and CDR2 FQNNGV. The CDR3 is 17 amino acids. V was clipped by 2 bases and J by 7 bases; unmatched bases: 9.

V and J are TRBV7-2 and TRBJ2-3; TRBD2 agrees at 9 bases. With 1 base clipped from V and 4 bases from J, the junction kept 6 bases outside the gene matches. This CDR3 region has 16 residues. Germline CDR1 reads SGHTA; CDR2 reads FQGNSA. The CDR3 here is CASSLDPTSGPDTQYF. The CDR3, as DNA: TGTGCCAGCAGCTTAGATCCGACTAGCGGCCCAGATACGCAGTATTTT.

V usage is TRBV9 and J usage is TRBJ2-1, with 8 bases lining up with TRBD2. Germline CDR1 SGDLS, CDR2 YYNGEE. This CDR3 contains 17 residues. V dropped 0 bases and J dropped 0; count of bases not matched to a gene: 5. This chain's CDR3 is CASSVVGGGSSYNEQFF. In nucleotides, the CDR3 is TGTGCCAGCAGCGTAGTTGGCGGGGGGTCCTCCTACAATGAGCAGTTCTTC. Full variable domain (missing parts from reference TRBV9 and TRBJ2-1): DSGVTQTPKHLITATGQRVTLRCSPRSGDLSVYWYQQSLDQGLQFLIQYYNGEERAKGNILERFSAQQFPDLHSELNLSSLELGDSALYFCASSVVGGGSSYNEQFFGPGTRLTVL.

The V and J genes are TRBV7-6 and TRBJ2-7; D is ambiguous. Trimming took off 0 bases at V and 0 bases at J, with 6 bases between the two ends. Germline CDR1 reads SGHVS; CDR2 reads FNYEAQ. CDR3 length equals 14 residues. CDR3 bases: TGTGCCAGCAGCTTAGCGGAGAGCTCCTACGAGCAGTACTTC. Translating gives CASSLAESSYEQYF. Using reference TRBV7-6 and TRBJ2-7 for the parts outside the CDR3, the full variable domain is GAGVSQSPRYKVTKRGQDVALRCDPISGHVSLYWYRQALGQGPEFLTYFNYEAQQDKSGLPNDRFSAERPEGSISTLTIQRTEQRDSAMYRCASSLAESSYEQYFGPGTRLTVT.

The chain couples TRBV7-9 to TRBJ1-3; tentatively, D is TRBD1 (6 bases). The CDR3 totals 15 residues. From germline, CDR1 is SEHNR and CDR2 FQNEAQ (reference sequence). V gave up 3 bases and J gave up 4 bases, with 13 bases separating them. CDR3 bases: TGTGCCAGCAGCTTTGACAGGCAAGAAGGAAACACCATATATTTT. This gives the protein CASSFDRQEGNTIYF. The full variable domain, with the rest looked up from reference TRBV7-9 and TRBJ1-3, is DTGVSQNPRHKITKRGQNVTFRCDPISEHNRLYWYRQTLGQGPEFLTYFQNEAQLEKSRLLSDRFSAERPKGSFSTLEIQRTEQGDSAMYLCASSFDRQEGNTIYFGEGSWLTVV.

The rearrangement uses TRBV5-5 and TRBJ1-2; TRBD1 might be the D (5 bases). This CDR3 contains 15 residues. Germline V gene data show CDR1 as SGHKS and CDR2 as YYEKEE (reference sequence). V lost 1 base, J lost 3 bases, and 13 bases lay in between. Here the CDR3 DNA reads TGTGCCAGCAGCTTGCTGGGGACTGAAGACTATGGCTACACCTTC. Amino acids: CASSLLGTEDYGYTF.

The chain uses TRBV10-3 and TRBJ2-1, with TRBD1 as a possible D gene (5 bases). V was clipped by 8 bases and J by 6 bases, with 17 bases between them. This CDR3 region has 14 residues. Germline assignment: CDR1 ENHRY and CDR2 SYGVKD. DNA of the CDR3: TGTGCCATCGCAACAGGCCCCGCAGTCAATGAGCAGTTCTTC. It is translated as CAIATGPAVNEQFF.

The CDR3 here is CASSQEFLLPGDRGIPSGYTF. Here the CDR3 DNA reads TGTGCCAGCAGCCAAGAATTTCTCCTTCCCGGCGACAGGGGAATCCCTTCTGGCTACACCTTC. V and J are TRBV14 and TRBJ1-2, with 8 bases identical to TRBD1. The length of the CDR3 is 21 residues. V shed 0 bases and J 7 bases; nucleotides not matched to a gene: 25. Germline V lookup: CDR1 SGHDN, CDR2 FVKESK. Full variable domain (outside the CDR3, taken from reference TRBV14 and TRBJ1-2): EAGVTQFPSHSVIEKGQTVTLRCDPISGHDNLYWYRRVMGKEIKFLLHFVKESKQDESGMPNNRFLAERTGGTYSTLKVQPAELEDSGVYFCASSQEFLLPGDRGIPSGYTFGSGTRLTVV.

Only a few counts were recorded for this clone. The rearrangement uses TRBV12-3 or TRBV12-4 and TRBJ1-1, with a weak D call TRBD1 (6 bases). CDR3 length: 13 amino acids. Trimming left V 1 base short and J 11 bases short, with 14 bases between. CDR3 coding DNA: TGTGCCAGCAGTTTAGGGGGGCTAAATTGGGCTTTCTTT. This gives the protein CASSLGGLNWAFF.

The V and J genes are TRBV7-8 and TRBJ2-7; TRBD1 is a possible D gene (5 bases). The CDR3 contains 13 residues. V dropped 1 base and J dropped 4 bases, with 8 bases sitting between them. Germline V gene data show CDR1 as SGHVS and CDR2 as FQNEAQ. The CDR3 DNA follows: TGTGCCAGCAGCTTAGAGACAGAATACGAGCAGTACTTC. Protein: CASSLETEYEQYF.

V usage is TRBV7-9 and J usage is TRBJ2-1; TRBD1 aligns across 7 bases. V trimming: 4 bases; J trimming: 8 bases; junction bases outside the gene matches: 8. The germline gives CDR1 SEHNR, CDR2 FQNEAQ (reference sequence). CDR3 size: 14 residues. CDR3 bases: TGTGCCAGCAGCTGGACGGGGCAGGGGGATGAGCAGTTCTTC. Its translation: CASSWTGQGDEQFF.

The chain joins TRBV18 to TRBJ1-2, with 8 positions matching TRBD1. Per germline, CDR1 KGHSH and CDR2 LQKENI. The CDR3 runs 14 residues. Trimming at V came to 4 bases and at J to 6 bases, leaving 7 bases not matched to a gene. CDR3 residues: CASSHSGTGHGYTF. CDR3 DNA sequence: TGTGCCAGCTCACACTCCGGGACAGGACATGGCTACACCTTC.

The chain joins TRBV9 to TRBJ1-3, with D perhaps TRBD1 (5 bases). Germline CDR1 SGDLS, CDR2 YYNGEE. The CDR3 spans 16 residues. V was cut by 3 bases and J by 4 bases, with 17 bases left in between. CDR3 region: CASSAPKTEFGNTIYF. The CDR3 nucleotides read TGTGCCAGCAGCGCCCCGAAGACAGAGTTCGGAAACACCATATATTTT.

The chain uses TRBV28 and TRBJ2-7; 8 bases align to TRBD1. V dropped 6 bases and J dropped 2; count of bases not matched to a gene: 3. The germline gives CDR1 MDHEN, CDR2 SYDVKM. The CDR3 length is 13 residues. The CDR3 DNA is TGTGCCAGCAGGGGACAGGATACCTACGAGCAGTACTTC. Encoded protein: CASRGQDTYEQYF.

This clone was detected a few times. The chain links TRBV7-9 to TRBJ1-5; D gene unclear. Germline CDR1 and CDR2: SEHNR and FQNEAQ (reference sequence). The CDR3 has 11 residues. V lost 4 bases to trimming and J lost 9 bases, with 7 bases between them. The CDR3 region is CASSSAGPQHF. In nucleotides, the CDR3 is TGTGCCAGCAGCTCTGCGGGGCCCCAGCATTTT.

The chain employs TRBV9 and TRBJ1-6, with D possibly matching TRBD1 (6 bases). Trimming stripped 0 bases from V and 5 bases from J, with 9 bases between. The CDR3 spans 15 residues. Germline V lookup: CDR1 SGDLS, CDR2 YYNGEE. The CDR3 loop reads CASSVGPGDNSPLHF. The CDR3 DNA is TGTGCCAGCAGCGTAGGTCCAGGGGATAATTCACCCCTCCACTTT.

The genes are TRBV13 and TRBJ2-1; 11 nucleotides align to TRBD1. This CDR3 has 16 amino acids. V was clipped by 5 bases and J by 7 bases; unmatched bases: 10. Germline V lookup: CDR1 PRHDT, CDR2 FYEKMQ (reference sequence). CDR3 in amino acids: CASSLIRDRGGNEQFF. CDR3 DNA sequence: TGTGCCAGCAGCCTTATACGGGACAGGGGGGGAAATGAGCAGTTCTTC.

The chain couples TRBV9 to TRBJ1-2, with D perhaps TRBD1 (6 bases). From germline, CDR1 is SGDLS and CDR2 YYNGEE. This CDR3 has 14 residues. V was clipped by 0 bases and J by 4 bases, with 10 bases between them. The CDR3: CASSVEAGVYGYTF. The CDR3 bases are TGTGCCAGCAGCGTAGAGGCAGGGGTCTATGGCTACACCTTC.